The rows below give T cell receptor beta chains drawn from one sample of a study of blood T cell repertoires in COVID-19. Profiling relied on immunoSEQ multiplex PCR, and the TCRdb table lists in-frame clones only, not all of them. The sample includes about 180,000 clones, about 85% of them seen just once. The sequenced sample consisted of peripheral blood. The receptors were gathered from a man older than 75 with COVID-19, enrolled during active disease. Both conserved end residues are trimmed from each CDR3.

>TRBV11-2
ASSNLDRGSPLH
>TRBV12-3/TRBV12-4
ASSLALYEQY
>TRBV10-1
ASSESYYEQY
>TRBV19
ASSLARQTEAF
>TRBV2
ASSGSGGGQPQH
>TRBV7-2
ASSYPSGGTGELF
>TRBV6-5
ASRDFYGEQY
>TRBV12-5
ASGTSYEQY
>TRBV3-1/TRBV3-2
ASSQSPGGPYEQY
>TRBV19
ASSTGTKDYEQY
>TRBV14
ASSQRDREALRYGYT
>TRBV7-6
ASSLVASGGAAKNIQY
>TRBV28
ASSTLLGGEAF
>TRBV2
ASSEGGTIY
>TRBV7-2
ASSLTGGQPQH
>TRBV28
ASSFPGKDQQPQH
>TRBV18
ASSPMLGQGYGYT
>TRBV6-5
ASSYNPRDTEAF
>TRBV7-9
ASSFGAAANSNQPQH
>TRBV21-1
ASSNTGDTEAF
>TRBV3-1/TRBV3-2
ASSQERRQGLSGNTIY
>TRBV2
ASRNRASNYGYT
>TRBV27
ASSVRRGTTDTQY
>TRBV5-1
ASSDQNYGYT
>TRBV10-1
ASGTSSYEQY
>TRBV2
ASRVTGGSYNEQF
>TRBV2
ASRQGAPNEQF
>TRBV24-1
ATRKSSGTSEYGYT
>TRBV11-3
ASSLVTGTEAF
>TRBV12-3/TRBV12-4
ASSVFQNYGYT
>TRBV13
ASSLAAGGSYGYT
>TRBV4-2
ASSQERGWGNTIY
>TRBV6-5
ASLKREAGSTEAF
>TRBV7-2
ASSLQGLLEPQH
>TRBV6-4
ASRGAAVN
>TRBV7-9
ASSLLAGGNNEQF
>TRBV6-5
ASSLQTSRPYEQY
>TRBV5-4
ASSLGSGVEKLF
>TRBV10-1
ASSLGGNTGELF
>TRBV7-8
ASSSPGGMDTQY
>TRBV6-5
ASRGSGGDTQY
>TRBV2
ASRGLSSGGVAYNEQF
>TRBV10-2
ASSPGQGIQPQH
>TRBV6-6
AGQGAPQETQY
>TRBV6-2/TRBV6-3
ASSRGGAQETQY
>TRBV5-4
ASSQGNEQF
>TRBV6-1
ASSEGRGVLFEQF